These T cell receptor beta chains were read from a single sample in a study of a mutant IDH1 vaccine in newly diagnosed glioma. Method: immunoSEQ multiplex PCR; TCRdb's copy keeps in-frame clones and lacks some. Of about 98,000 clones listed, around 90% are singletons. The source was PBMCs, collected from a glioma patient treated with radiotherapy, temozolomide or both. The source is a woman aged 50 to 60 with glioma. Each CDR3 is given with its conserved first and last residue. The order of the fields is clone size, J gene, V gene, D gene, CDR3 DNA, CDR3 protein. The D gene is left open where the match is weak. The listing skips clone size in some rows; elsewhere it reads once, few, many or a size class.

.,TRBJ1-1,TRBV5-6,.,TGTGCCAGCAGCTTGGCCTGGGGTGAAGCTTTCTTT,CASSLAWGEAFF
.,TRBJ1-1,TRBV27,TRBD1,TGTGCCAGCAGTTTTCGGCAGGGGGCGAACACTGAAGCTTTCTTT,CASSFRQGANTEAFF
.,TRBJ2-2,TRBV30,.,TGTGCCTGGAGTGTTGGTTGGACCGGGGAGCTGTTTTTT,CAWSVGWTGELFF
.,TRBJ2-2,TRBV11-2,TRBD2,TGTGCCAGCAGCTCAGTCCGGGGACTAGCGTCGGTGGGGGAGCTGTTTTTT,CASSSVRGLASVGELFF
.,TRBJ2-1,TRBV9,TRBD1,TGTGCCAGCAGCGAGACAGGGGGCTCCTACAATGAGCAGTTCTTC,CASSETGGSYNEQFF
.,TRBJ2-1,TRBV5-1,TRBD1,TGCGCCAGCAGCTTCCGACAGGGCGGCAATGAGCAGTTCTTC,CASSFRQGGNEQFF
.,TRBJ1-2,TRBV10-3,TRBD1,TGTGCCATCAGTGGGGCCGGGACAGGATATGGCTACACCTTC,CAISGAGTGYGYTF
.,TRBJ1-2,TRBV29-1,TRBD1,TGCAGCGTCTCACAGGGGATGCTCTATGGCTACACCTTC,CSVSQGMLYGYTF
.,TRBJ1-4,TRBV13,.,TGTGCCAGCAGCTTAGGCCTTGGGGATGAAAAACTGTTTTTT,CASSLGLGDEKLFF
.,TRBJ1-4,TRBV6-5,.,TGTGCCAGCAATAAGGACGGGCAGGCTGAAAAACTGTTTTTT,CASNKDGQAEKLFF
.,TRBJ1-1,TRBV28,.,TGTGCCAGCAGTGCCCTTCCACAGTCGACTGAAGCTTTCTTT,CASSALPQSTEAFF
.,TRBJ2-5,TRBV2,TRBD2,TGTGCCAGCAGCCTGTTACTAGCGGAAGAGACCCAGTACTTC,CASSLLLAEETQYF
.,TRBJ2-2,TRBV6-5,TRBD1,TGTGCCGGGTCCCGGGACAGGTGGTACCGGGGAGCTGTTTTT,CAGSRDRWYRGAVF
.,TRBJ2-5,TRBV28,.,TGTGCCAGCAGTTTCAGTCGGGGGCGAGGGGAGACCCAGTACTTC,CASSFSRGRGETQYF
.,TRBJ1-1,TRBV5-1,TRBD1,TGCGCCAGCAGCCCGGGACAGGGGGCGCCCACTGAAGCTTTCTTT,CASSPGQGAPTEAFF
.,TRBJ2-7,TRBV19,TRBD2,TGTGCCAGTAGTATAGTCGGGACTAGCGGGACTGAGCAGTACTTC,CASSIVGTSGTEQYF
.,TRBJ1-1,TRBV9,TRBD1,TGTGCCAGCAGCGCTACAGGGGGCGCAGACACTGAAGCTTTCTTT,CASSATGGADTEAFF
.,TRBJ2-7,TRBV6-5,TRBD1,TGTGCCAGCAGTTTAATCCCGGGACAGACCTACGAGCAGTACTTC,CASSLIPGQTYEQYF
once,TRBJ1-2,TRBV28,.,TGTGCCAGCAGTCAACAGGAAGCTAACTATGGCTACACCTTC,CASSQQEANYGYTF
.,TRBJ1-5,TRBV18,.,TGTGCCAGCTCAGGGGAGGGCAATCAGCCCCAGCATTTT,CASSGEGNQPQHF
.,TRBJ2-7,TRBV4-1,TRBD2,TGCGCCAGCAGCCACCGACAGACTAGCGAATCCTACGAGCAGTACTTC,CASSHRQTSESYEQYF
.,TRBJ1-1,TRBV27,TRBD1,TGTGCCAGCAGTTCGACAGGGTGGGACACTGAAGCTTTCTTT,CASSSTGWDTEAFF
.,TRBJ1-1,TRBV25-1,.,TGTGCCAGCAGTCGTCTCGGGATCAACACTGAAGCTTTCTTT,CASSRLGINTEAFF
once,TRBJ1-6,TRBV2,.,TGTGCCACATACTTCGGGGGTAATTCACCCCTCCACTTT,CATYFGGNSPLHF
.,TRBJ1-2,TRBV4-2,.,TGTGCCAGCAGCCTCAACAGTGTGGATGGCTACACCTTC,CASSLNSVDGYTF
.,TRBJ2-4,TRBV7-9,.,TGTGCCAGCAGCTTAGGTGGACTAGCCAAAAACATTCAGTACTTC,CASSLGGLAKNIQYF
.,TRBJ2-7,TRBV6-6,.,TGTGCCAGCAGTTACGCGGTCGACGGTGGATACTACGAGCAGTACTTC,CASSYAVDGGYYEQYF
.,TRBJ2-5,TRBV4-2,TRBD2,TGTGCCAGCAGCCCCTGGGGACTAGCGGAAGAGACCCAGTACTTC,CASSPWGLAEETQYF
.,TRBJ2-3,TRBV9,.,TGTGCCAGCAGCGTAGCCCCCTCCCACTGGAGGGCAGATACGCAGTATTTT,CASSVAPSHWRADTQYF
.,TRBJ2-7,TRBV27,TRBD1,TGTGCCAGCAGTCCATCGACAGGGATCGGGTCCTACGAGCAGTACTTC,CASSPSTGIGSYEQYF
.,TRBJ1-2,TRBV5-1,TRBD1,TGCGCCAGCAGCTTATCCGGGACAGCATATGGCTACACCTTC,CASSLSGTAYGYTF
.,TRBJ1-2,TRBV7-9,TRBD1,TGTGCCAGCAGCTATACCGGGACAGGATATGGCTACACCTTC,CASSYTGTGYGYTF
.,TRBJ2-2,TRBV28,.,TGTGCCAGCAGTTTTATGGAGCCCCGGTCAGGGGAGCTGTTTTTT,CASSFMEPRSGELFF
.,TRBJ2-6,TRBV7-6,.,TGTGCCAGCAGCTTAGCGAGGGTTTCAGGGGCCAACGTCCTGACTTTC,CASSLARVSGANVLTF
.,TRBJ2-5,TRBV6-1,.,TGTGCCAGCAGTTCGGGACATCGTGGGGAGACCCAGTACTTC,CASSSGHRGETQYF
.,TRBJ2-3,TRBV15,.,TGTGCCACCAGCAGAGTTCTAGCTGATACTTCTAGCACAGATACGCAGTATTTT,CATSRVLADTSSTDTQYF
.,TRBJ1-6,TRBV5-1,TRBD1,TGCGCCAGCAGCGCGGGGACAGGGGCATGGGGTAATAATTCACCCCTCCACTTT,CASSAGTGAWGNNSPLHF
.,TRBJ1-1,TRBV5-6,TRBD1,TGTGCCAGCACCCTACTGGACAGGGGGTTGTATGTGAACACTGAAGCTTTCTTT,CASTLLDRGLYVNTEAFF
.,TRBJ2-7,TRBV5-1,TRBD1,TGCGCCAGCAGCGTGGACAGGGGCCAATACGAGCAGTACTTC,CASSVDRGQYEQYF
.,TRBJ2-5,TRBV5-1,.,TGCGCCAGCAGCACTCAGGGTGGCGAGACCCAGTACTTC,CASSTQGGETQYF
.,TRBJ1-2,TRBV27,TRBD1,TGTGCCAGCAGGCCCGGGACAGGACCCTATGGCTACACCTTC,CASRPGTGPYGYTF
once,TRBJ2-1,TRBV18,TRBD2,TGTGCCAGCTCACCACCGTACGGGACTAGCGAGAGAGATGAGCAGTTCTTC,CASSPPYGTSERDEQFF
.,TRBJ2-1,TRBV5-4,.,TGTGCCAGCAGCTTGGATGTCGGACGGGGCAATGAGCAGTTCTTC,CASSLDVGRGNEQFF
once,TRBJ2-1,TRBV28,TRBD2,TGTGCCAGCAGTCTAACTAGCGGGAGTACGTTCTCCTACAATGAGCAGTTCTTC,CASSLTSGSTFSYNEQFF
.,TRBJ1-2,TRBV14,.,TGTGCCAGCAGCCCTGGGATTCGAAGGGTCTATGGCTACACCTTC,CASSPGIRRVYGYTF
.,TRBJ2-7,TRBV28,TRBD2,TGTGCCACCTCACAGAACTTAGCGGGAGTCTTATATTACGAGCAGTACTTC,CATSQNLAGVLYYEQYF
.,TRBJ2-1,TRBV5-1,TRBD2,TGCGCCAGCAGCTTGGTAATAGCGGGAGACGAGCAGTTCTTC,CASSLVIAGDEQFF
.,TRBJ1-1,TRBV27,.,TGTGCCAGCAGTCCCCTCGGACAGATGAACACTGAAGCTTTCTTT,CASSPLGQMNTEAFF
.,TRBJ1-5,TRBV15,.,TGTGCCACCAGCGGCACAGTCAATCAGCCCCAGCATTTT,CATSGTVNQPQHF
.,TRBJ2-7,TRBV6-4,.,TGTGCCAGCAGTCGCAGGGGCTACGAGCAGTACTTC,CASSRRGYEQYF
.,TRBJ1-5,TRBV6-1,.,TGTGCCAGCAGTGTCACTGGGACTATCGGCAATCAGCCCCAGCATTTT,CASSVTGTIGNQPQHF
.,TRBJ1-6,TRBV2,TRBD1,TGTGCCAGCAGTGAAGAGACAGGGAACTCACCCCTCCACTTT,CASSEETGNSPLHF